These 16 T cell receptor beta chains came from one sample sequenced in a study of blood T cell repertoires in COVID-19. Only in-frame clones appear in the TCRdb table, and some are missing; sequencing was by immunoSEQ multiplex PCR. In the table there are more than 100,000 clones, approximately 81% of which are singletons. Sequenced material: peripheral blood. The receptors were gathered from a woman of 80 years or more with acute or convalescent COVID-19.

The chain couples TRBV7-2 to TRBJ1-5; D is unresolved. Trimming removed 5 bases from V and 8 bases from J, with 13 bases in between. Looked up from germline, CDR1 is SGHTA and CDR2 is FQGNSA. This CDR3 has 13 residues. The CDR3 bases are TGTGCCAGCAGCCCTCAAGAAGGAGAGCCCCAGCATTTT. Translation gives CASSPQEGEPQHF.

This clone was recorded only once. The chain combines TRBV6-6 with TRBJ2-7; 9 positions agree with TRBD1. Germline V gene sequence: CDR1 MNHNY, CDR2 SVGAGI (reference sequence). The CDR3 spans 17 residues. With V trimmed by 7 bases and J by 3 bases, 16 bases remained unmatched. CDR3 DNA: TGTGCCAGCACTCGTGGGGTAAGGACAGGGGAAGGCTACGAGCAGTACTTC. This encodes CASTRGVRTGEGYEQYF.

The rearrangement uses TRBV4-3 and TRBJ2-2; 8 positions agree with TRBD2. This CDR3 is 19 amino acids long. In germline, CDR1 is LGHNA, CDR2 YSLEER. Unmatched junction bases numbered 20, after V lost 3 bases and J lost 8 bases. The CDR3 protein is CASSHTAGTSKYRIGELFF. CDR3 DNA: TGCGCCAGCAGCCATACCGCCGGGACTAGTAAGTATCGGATAGGGGAGCTGTTTTTT.

The chain has TRBV12-5 and TRBJ2-1; TRBD1 aligns across 9 bases. The J segment lost 9 bases and the V segment lost 1 base, leaving 7 bases of the junction unmatched. CDR3 length: 15 amino acids. The germline V gene has CDR1 LGHNT and CDR2 FRNRAP. This CDR3 reads CASGLARTGETEQFF. The CDR3 nucleotides are TGTGCTAGTGGTTTGGCCCGGACAGGGGAGACTGAGCAGTTCTTC.

The CDR3 DNA is TGTGCCAGCAGCTCCCCCCGGCGGCCGAACACCGGGGAGCTGTTTTTT. Protein product: CASSSPRRPNTGELFF. This chain uses TRBV7-2 with TRBJ2-2, with D uncertain. Germline-derived CDR1 and CDR2 are SGHTA and FQGNSA. CDR3 length: 16 residues. V was clipped by 4 bases and J by 0 bases, with 12 bases between them.

The chain combines TRBV9 with TRBJ2-7; tentatively, D is TRBD2 (5 bases). Deletions cut 4 bases from V and 0 bases from J, with 11 bases between. The CDR3 extends over 14 amino acids. From germline, CDR1 is SGDLS and CDR2 YYNGEE. DNA for the CDR3: TGTGCCAGCAGCAAGTCGAGGGCCTCCTACGAGCAGTACTTC. Protein sequence: CASSKSRASYEQYF.

This chain links TRBV7-2 with TRBJ2-5; TRBD1 matches at 12 bases. V gave up 7 bases and J gave up 5 bases; unmatched junction bases: 8. This CDR3 spans 15 amino acids. CDR1 is SGHTA, CDR2 FQGNSA, per germline. The CDR3 DNA follows: TGTGCCAGCACTACCGGGACAGGGGGCTTGGAGACCCAGTACTTC. Protein product: CASTTGTGGLETQYF. Using reference TRBV7-2 and TRBJ2-5 for the parts outside the CDR3, the full variable domain is GAGVSQSPSNKVTEKGKDVELRCDPISGHTALYWYRQSLGQGLEFLIYFQGNSAPDKSGLPSDRFSAERTGGSVSTLTIQRTQQEDSAVYLCASTTGTGGLETQYFGPGTRLLVL.

This chain joins TRBV6-5 and TRBJ2-5, with D unclear. The length of the CDR3 is 14 residues. Germline CDR1 MNHEY, CDR2 SVGAGI. Deletions cut 0 bases from V and 5 bases from J, with 10 bases between. The CDR3 loop reads CASSYSRVIETQYF. CDR3 sequence (DNA): TGTGCCAGCAGTTACTCACGGGTAATTGAGACCCAGTACTTC.

The chain joins TRBV7-2 to TRBJ1-1; a weak D match, TRBD1 (5 bases). CDR1 and CDR2 from the germline V gene are SGHTA and FQGNSA. CDR3 size: 14 residues. Trimming removed 7 bases at V and 0 bases at J, with 12 bases between. The CDR3 spells CASNWGGMNTEAFF. The CDR3, as DNA: TGTGCCAGCAACTGGGGCGGAATGAACACTGAAGCTTTCTTT.

This chain uses TRBV9 with TRBJ1-1, with unresolved D. This CDR3 spans 13 amino acids. The germline V and J ends were trimmed by 4 bases and 6 bases, with 13 bases remaining between them. Germline V gene data show CDR1 as SGDLS and CDR2 as YYNGEE. CDR3: CASSPPRRPEAFF. CDR3 DNA sequence: TGTGCCAGCAGCCCCCCTCGGAGGCCTGAAGCTTTCTTT.

V and J are TRBV30 and TRBJ2-3; 9 nucleotides agree with TRBD2. Germline loops: CDR1 GTSNPN, CDR2 SVGIG (reference sequence). The J segment lost 1 base and the V segment lost 7 bases, leaving 6 bases of the junction unmatched. The CDR3 loop spans 14 amino acids. CDR3 region: CASKRGAGTDTQYF. For the CDR3, the DNA is TGTGCCTCAAAGCGGGGGGCCGGCACAGATACGCAGTATTTT.

CDR3 DNA: TGTGCCACCAGTGACGACAGATTTGGCTACACCTTC. The encoded protein is CATSDDRFGYTF. The chain is built from TRBV24-1 and TRBJ1-2; perhaps TRBD1 as D (5 bases). CDR1 KGHDR and CDR2 SFDVKD come from the germline V gene. V was trimmed by 4 bases and J by 7 bases, leaving 9 bases between them. This CDR3 region has 12 residues.

The rearrangement uses TRBV11-2 and TRBJ2-5; TRBD2 aligns across 12 bases. Germline V gene sequence: CDR1 SGHAT, CDR2 FQNNGV. With 5 bases clipped from V and 2 bases from J, the junction kept 12 bases outside the gene matches. The CDR3 totals 18 residues. The CDR3 here is CASSTPGTSGRRQETQYF. As DNA, the CDR3 is TGTGCCAGCAGCACCCCCGGAACTAGCGGGAGGAGACAAGAGACCCAGTACTTC.

The chain couples TRBV7-9 to TRBJ1-6; 9 nucleotides align to TRBD1. CDR3 size: 19 residues. Trimming took 5 bases from V and 9 from J; bases not matched to a gene: 20. Germline V gives CDR1 SEHNR, CDR2 FQNEAQ (reference sequence). The CDR3: CASSKERPGTGFSASPLHF. The CDR3 DNA follows: TGTGCCAGCAGCAAGGAAAGGCCGGGGACAGGGTTTTCTGCTTCACCCCTCCACTTT.

The J gene is TRBJ1-5, the V gene TRBV19, with 10 bases aligning to TRBD1. CDR3 length: 18 residues. CDR1 is LNHDA, CDR2 SQIVND, per germline (reference sequence). J gave up 2 bases and V 5 bases, and 12 bases lay outside the gene matches. The CDR3 here is CASSSGQGPIDRNQPQHF. DNA of the CDR3: TGTGCCAGTAGTTCGGGACAGGGGCCCATCGATCGCAATCAGCCCCAGCATTTT.

There are a few counts of this clone. The V call is TRBV7-2, the J call TRBJ1-2; D gene ambiguous. The CDR3 is made up of 14 amino acids. Trimming shortened V by 2 bases and J by 3 bases, and 10 bases separated the two germline ends. CDR1 and CDR2 from the germline V gene are SGHTA and FQGNSA. The DNA of the CDR3 is TGTGCCAGCAGCTTACCCCAGGAATACTATGGCTACACCTTC. Its protein is CASSLPQEYYGYTF. Together with reference TRBV7-2 and TRBJ1-2, the CDR3 gives the full variable domain: GAGVSQSPSNKVTEKGKDVELRCDPISGHTALYWYRQSLGQGLEFLIYFQGNSAPDKSGLPSDRFSAERTGGSVSTLTIQRTQQEDSAVYLCASSLPQEYYGYTFGSGTRLTVV.